This T cell receptor beta chain was sequenced in a study of Ad26.COV2.S vaccination and SARS-CoV-2 variants. Treatment reported: some 20 received Ad26.COV2.S at low or high dose, single or two shots; 5 received placebo; per-sample allocation not given. At day 63 after the first vaccine or placebo injection, samples were drawn. Concerning this clone itself: Its antigen is as yet unknown.

The CDR3 has 12 amino acids. V was pared by 4 bases and J by 12 bases, with 14 bases between. Germline CDR1 is SGHDT and CDR2 is YYEEEE. Using immunoSEQ multiplex PCR, the repertoire was profiled, and TCRdb retains in-frame clones only, with some absent. The sample consists of about 400,000 clones, 89% of them appearing once. Study-wide results and caveats: CD8+ and CD4+ T cells specific for spike reportedly responded with substantial breadth after vaccination.

The V gene is TRBV5-6, the J gene TRBJ2-1, with D possibly being TRBD2 (6 bases). This receptor was taken from a person aged 18-60 years who received the Ad26.COV2.S COVID-19 vaccine or a placebo. The specimen was peripheral blood, collected in a trial of Ad26.COV2.S vaccine versus placebo. Written as DNA, the CDR3 is TGTGCCAGCAGCCCGGCGGGGCAACGGCAGTTCTTC. Translating it yields CASSPAGQRQFF.